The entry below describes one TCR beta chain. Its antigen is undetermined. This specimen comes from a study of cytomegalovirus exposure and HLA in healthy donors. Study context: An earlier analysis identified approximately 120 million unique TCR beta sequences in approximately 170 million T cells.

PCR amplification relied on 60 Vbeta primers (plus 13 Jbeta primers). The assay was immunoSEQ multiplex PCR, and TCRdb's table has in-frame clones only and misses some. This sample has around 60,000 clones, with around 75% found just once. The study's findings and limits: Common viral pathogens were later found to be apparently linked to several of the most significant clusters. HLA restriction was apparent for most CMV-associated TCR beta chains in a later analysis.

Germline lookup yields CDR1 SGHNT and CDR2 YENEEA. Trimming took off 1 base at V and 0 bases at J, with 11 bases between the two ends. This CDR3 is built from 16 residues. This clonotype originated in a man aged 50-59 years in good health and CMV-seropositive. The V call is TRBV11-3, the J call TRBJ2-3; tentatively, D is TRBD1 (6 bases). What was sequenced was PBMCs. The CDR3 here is CASSLGDRHSTDTQYF. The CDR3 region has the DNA TGTGCCAGCAGCTTAGGTGACAGGCATAGCACAGATACGCAGTATTTT. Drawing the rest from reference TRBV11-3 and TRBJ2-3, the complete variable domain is EAGVVQSPRYKIIEKKQPVAFWCNPISGHNTLYWYLQNLGQGPELLIRYENEEAVDDSQLPKDRFSAERLKGVDSTLKIQPAELGDSAVYLCASSLGDRHSTDTQYFGPGTRLTVL.